Below are 8 T cell receptor beta chains sequenced from a single sample in a study of identical twins (dated by TCRdb to about 2016). The library came from 5' RACE. These reads were obtained on an Illumina HiSeq 2000. TCRdb's own reprocessing of the public reads used fastp at Q25 and MiXCR and kept productive beta chains. Rows with a matching CDR3 protein are joined into one entry that keeps the most common DNA and genes. Recorded for this sample are around 690,000 distinct CDR3 sequences; around 21% of them occurred a single time. The top ten hold over 4% of the sample. These data are also associated with another study on T cells expressing NK-cell markers.

The sequencing sample was made of PBMCs. The receptors originated from a woman in her late teens or twenties in good health.

This sequence joins TRBV20-1 and TRBJ2-1; TRBD2 is a possible D gene (6 bases). Germline values: CDR1 DFQATT, CDR2 SNEGSKA (reference sequence). V shed 5 bases and J shed 7 bases, with 21 bases lying between them. This CDR3 is 15 amino acids long. The CDR3 bases are TGCAGTGCTTGGTCCCCGACTAGTGCGGGGAATGAGCAGTTCTTC. Residues: CSAWSPTSAGNEQFF.

The table lists this clonotype with a few counts. The chain combines TRBV2 with TRBJ2-5; D might be TRBD2 (5 bases). Trimming pared 7 bases from V and 3 bases from J, leaving 18 bases between. CDR3 length: 15 residues. CDR1 SNHLY and CDR2 FYNNEI come from the germline V gene. This CDR3 reads CASTTKHSGKETQYF. CDR3 nucleotides: TGTGCCAGCACCACAAAACATTCGGGGAAAGAGACCCAGTACTTC.

V is TRBV12-3 or TRBV12-4 and J is TRBJ2-7; the D gene is possibly TRBD2 (8 bases). The CDR3 has 14 residues. Trimming left V 8 bases short and J 7 bases short, with 21 bases between. The CDR3 loop reads CASSLAGTQGEQYF. The CDR3 coding sequence is TGTGCCAGCTCCTTAGCGGGAACACAGGGGGAGCAGTACTTC.

This clonotype was observed a handful of times. The chain has TRBV20-1 and TRBJ1-1; D unclear. V dropped 0 bases and J dropped 4 bases, with 6 bases sitting between them. CDR1 and CDR2 (germline): DFQATT, SNEGSKA (reference sequence). CDR3 length: 12 residues. The CDR3 sequence is CSARDDPTEAFF. DNA for the CDR3: TGCAGTGCTAGAGATGATCCCACTGAAGCTTTCTTT.

This clonotype was counted at least ten times. The chain has TRBV20-1 and TRBJ2-7; D not resolved. This CDR3 comprises 14 residues. Germline V lookup: CDR1 DFQATT, CDR2 SNEGSKA (reference sequence). Trimming took 0 bases from V and 2 from J, leaving 11 bases between them. Written as DNA, the CDR3 is TGCAGTGCTAGAGATTCCAGAACCCCCTACGAGCAGTACTTC. It is translated as CSARDSRTPYEQYF.

The chain couples TRBV29-1 to TRBJ2-3, with 7 positions matching TRBD2. With 7 bases clipped from V and 2 bases from J, the junction kept 9 bases outside the gene matches. CDR1 SQVTM and CDR2 ANQGSEA come from the germline V gene. CDR3 length: 14 residues. CDR3 in DNA: TGCAGCGCCCTATCTAGCGGCCTCACAGATACGCAGTATTTT. Protein sequence: CSALSSGLTDTQYF.

This clonotype has more than one count but fewer than ten. The V and J genes are TRBV6-2 or TRBV6-3 and TRBJ1-6; 7 bases map to TRBD1. The CDR3 length is 14 residues. V gave up 6 bases and J gave up 7 bases; unmatched junction bases: 6. Germline values: CDR1 MNHEY, CDR2 SVGEGT. This CDR3 is CASSDRVENSPLHF. CDR3 nucleotide sequence: TGTGCCAGCAGCGACAGGGTGGAGAATTCACCCCTCCACTTT.

V is TRBV12-3 or TRBV12-4 and J is TRBJ1-1, with D possibly TRBD1 on 5 matching bases. V was shortened by 1 base and J by 11 bases, with 8 bases between the two germline ends. CDR3 size: 11 residues. The CDR3 protein is CASSLGQWAFF. The CDR3 bases are TGTGCCAGCAGTTTAGGACAGTGGGCTTTCTTT.